This T cell receptor beta chain was observed in a study of ipilimumab plus nivolumab after autologous stem cell transplantation. Repertoires were generated with immunoSEQ multiplex PCR, while TCRdb's copy carries only in-frame clones and drops some. The profile shows about 17,000 clones, just under 80% of them singletons. Germline CDR1 reads KGHSH; CDR2 reads LQKENI. The CDR3 runs 15 residues. The germline V and J ends were trimmed by 6 bases and 4 bases, with 15 bases remaining between them. The TCR originated in a male donor with diffuse large B-cell lymphoma. This specimen was PBMCs, taken in a trial of ipilimumab plus nivolumab as post-transplant consolidation. V and J are TRBV18 and TRBJ2-2; perhaps TRBD2 as D (5 bases). CDR3 nucleotide sequence: TGTGCCAGCTCCCCATTTTTTCGGGGCACCGGGGAGCTGTTTTTT. Its protein is CASSPFFRGTGELFF.